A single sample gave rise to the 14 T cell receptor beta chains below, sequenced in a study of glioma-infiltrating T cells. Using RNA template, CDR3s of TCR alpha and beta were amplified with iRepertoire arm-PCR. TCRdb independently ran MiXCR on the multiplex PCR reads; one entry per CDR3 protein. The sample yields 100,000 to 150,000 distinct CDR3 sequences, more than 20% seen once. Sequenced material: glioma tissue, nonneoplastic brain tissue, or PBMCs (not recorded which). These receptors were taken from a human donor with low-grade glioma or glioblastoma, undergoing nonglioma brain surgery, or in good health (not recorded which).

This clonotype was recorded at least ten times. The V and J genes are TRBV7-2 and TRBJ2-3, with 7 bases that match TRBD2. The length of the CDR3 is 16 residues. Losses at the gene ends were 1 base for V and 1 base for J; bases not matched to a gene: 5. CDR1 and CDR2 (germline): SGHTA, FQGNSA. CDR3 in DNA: TGTGCCAGCAGCTTAGATCGGGCGGGGGGCACAGATACGCAGTATTTT. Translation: CASSLDRAGGTDTQYF.

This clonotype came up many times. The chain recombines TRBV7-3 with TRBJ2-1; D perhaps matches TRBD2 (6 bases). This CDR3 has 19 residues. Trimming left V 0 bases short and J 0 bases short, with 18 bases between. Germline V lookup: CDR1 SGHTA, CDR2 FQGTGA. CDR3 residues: CASSLTPISTSSSYNEQFF. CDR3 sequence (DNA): TGTGCCAGCAGCTTAACTCCGATTTCGACTAGTAGCTCCTACAATGAGCAGTTCTTC.

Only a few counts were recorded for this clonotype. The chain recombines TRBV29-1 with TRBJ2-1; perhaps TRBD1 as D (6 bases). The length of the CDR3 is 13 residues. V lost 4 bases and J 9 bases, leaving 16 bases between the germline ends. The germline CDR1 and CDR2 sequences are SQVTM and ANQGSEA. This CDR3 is CSVALRWGLEQFF. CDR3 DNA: TGCAGCGTTGCACTCCGGTGGGGGCTTGAGCAGTTCTTC.

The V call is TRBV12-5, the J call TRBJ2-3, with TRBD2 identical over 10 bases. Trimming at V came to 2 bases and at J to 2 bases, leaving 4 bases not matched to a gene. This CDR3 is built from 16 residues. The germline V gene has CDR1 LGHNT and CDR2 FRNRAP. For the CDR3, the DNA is TGTGCTAGTGGTTTGTTTACTAGCGGGATCACAGATACGCAGTATTTT. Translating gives CASGLFTSGITDTQYF.

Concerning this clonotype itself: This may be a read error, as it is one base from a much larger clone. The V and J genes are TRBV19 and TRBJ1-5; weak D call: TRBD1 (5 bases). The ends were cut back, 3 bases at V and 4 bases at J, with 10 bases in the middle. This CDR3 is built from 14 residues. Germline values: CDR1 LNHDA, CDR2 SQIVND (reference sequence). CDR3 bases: TGTGCCAGTAGTATCTCTCGGGGGAATCAGCCCCAGCATTTT. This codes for CASSISRGNQPQHF.

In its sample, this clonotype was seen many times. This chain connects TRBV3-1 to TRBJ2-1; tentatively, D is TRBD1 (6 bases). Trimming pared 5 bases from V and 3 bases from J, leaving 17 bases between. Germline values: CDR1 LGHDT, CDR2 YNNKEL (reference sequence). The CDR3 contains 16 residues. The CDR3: CASSNRGGALYNEQFF. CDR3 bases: TGTGCCAGCAGCAATAGAGGGGGAGCTCTCTACAATGAGCAGTTCTTC.

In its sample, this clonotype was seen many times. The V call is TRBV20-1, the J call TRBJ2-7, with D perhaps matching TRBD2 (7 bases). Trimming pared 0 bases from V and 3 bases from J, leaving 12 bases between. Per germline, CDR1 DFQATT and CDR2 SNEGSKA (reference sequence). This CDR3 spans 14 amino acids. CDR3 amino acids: CSARDWGGGYEQYF. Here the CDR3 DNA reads TGCAGTGCTAGAGATTGGGGGGGCGGCTACGAGCAGTACTTC.

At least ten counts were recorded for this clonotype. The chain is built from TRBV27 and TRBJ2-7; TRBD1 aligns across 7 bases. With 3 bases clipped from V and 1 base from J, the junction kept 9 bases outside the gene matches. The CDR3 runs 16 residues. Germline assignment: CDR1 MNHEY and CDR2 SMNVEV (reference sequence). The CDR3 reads CASSLRMGQKSYEQYF. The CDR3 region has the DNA TGTGCCAGCAGTTTGCGAATGGGACAGAAATCCTACGAGCAGTACTTC.

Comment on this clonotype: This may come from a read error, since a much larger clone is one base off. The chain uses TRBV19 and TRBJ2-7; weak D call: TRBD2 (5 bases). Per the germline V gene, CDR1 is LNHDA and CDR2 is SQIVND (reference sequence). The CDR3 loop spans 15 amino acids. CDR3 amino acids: CASTLIRTGDGERYF. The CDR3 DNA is TGTGCCAGTACCCTTATCAGGACTGGTGACGGCGAGCGGTACTTC.

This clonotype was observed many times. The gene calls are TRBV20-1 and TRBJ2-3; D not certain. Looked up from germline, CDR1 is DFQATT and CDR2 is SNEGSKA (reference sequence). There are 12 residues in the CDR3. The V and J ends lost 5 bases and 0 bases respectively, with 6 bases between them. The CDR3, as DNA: TGCAGTGCTGGCAGTAGCACAGATACGCAGTATTTT. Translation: CSAGSSTDTQYF.

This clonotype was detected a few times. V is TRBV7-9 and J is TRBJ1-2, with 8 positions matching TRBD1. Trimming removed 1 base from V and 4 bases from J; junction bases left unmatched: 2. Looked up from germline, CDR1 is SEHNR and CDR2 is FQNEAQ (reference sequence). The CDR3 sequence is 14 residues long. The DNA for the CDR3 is TGTGCCAGCAGCTTAGTCGGGACAGGCTATGGCTACACCTTC. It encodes CASSLVGTGYGYTF. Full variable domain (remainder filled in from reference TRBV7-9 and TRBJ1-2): DTGVSQNPRHKITKRGQNVTFRCDPISEHNRLYWYRQTLGQGPEFLTYFQNEAQLEKSRLLSDRFSAERPKGSFSTLEIQRTEQGDSAMYLCASSLVGTGYGYTFGSGTRLTVV.

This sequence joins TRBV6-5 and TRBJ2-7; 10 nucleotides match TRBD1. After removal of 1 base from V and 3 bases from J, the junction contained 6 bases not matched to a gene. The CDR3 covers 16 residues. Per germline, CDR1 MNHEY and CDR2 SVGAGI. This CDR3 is CASSYLLTGGHYEQYF. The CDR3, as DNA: TGTGCCAGCAGTTACTTGCTGACAGGGGGCCACTACGAGCAGTACTTC.

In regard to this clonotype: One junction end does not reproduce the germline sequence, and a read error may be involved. CDR3 coding DNA: TGTGCCAGCACCCTAGCGGGAGGATCCTACGAGCAGCACTTC. The encoded protein is CASTLAGGSYEQHF. The chain employs TRBV6-2 or TRBV6-3 and TRBJ2-7, with 11 bases matching TRBD2. From germline, CDR1 is MNHEY and CDR2 SVGEGT. The CDR3 has 14 amino acids.

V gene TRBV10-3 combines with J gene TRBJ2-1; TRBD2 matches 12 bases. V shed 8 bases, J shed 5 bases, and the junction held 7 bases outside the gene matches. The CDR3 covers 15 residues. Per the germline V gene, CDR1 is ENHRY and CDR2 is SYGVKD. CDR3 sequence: CAILNGLAGNNEQFF. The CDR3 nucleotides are TGTGCCATCCTTAATGGACTAGCGGGAAACAATGAGCAGTTCTTC.